The 17 T cell receptor beta chains listed next were all sequenced from one sample in a study of cytomegalovirus exposure and HLA in healthy donors. Libraries were prepared by immunoSEQ multiplex PCR; TCRdb keeps only in-frame clonotypes and omits some of them. The table records about 190,000 clones, 86% of them present only once. The sequenced sample was PBMCs. The receptors were gathered from a woman aged 18-29 years in good health and CMV-seronegative.

This clone was counted only a few times. The rearrangement joins TRBV5-4 to TRBJ1-1; D remains unclear. Germline CDR1 and CDR2: SGHNT and YYREEE (reference sequence). There are 15 residues in the CDR3. V lost 5 bases and J lost 5, with 19 bases in between. CDR3 DNA sequence: TGTGCCAGCAGATCTGGCACCCAGGAATGGACTGAAGCTTTCTTT. Its protein is CASRSGTQEWTEAFF.

CDR3 sequence reads: CASSSDRGRDTGELFF. The DNA for the CDR3 is TGCGCCAGCAGTTCGGACAGGGGGCGCGACACCGGGGAGCTGTTTTTT. V and J are TRBV10-1 and TRBJ2-2; TRBD1 matches 11 bases. Trimming took 5 bases from V and 3 from J; bases not matched to a gene: 5. This CDR3 comprises 16 residues. Germline CDR1 WNHNN, CDR2 SYGVQD (reference sequence).

This chain connects TRBV7-6 to TRBJ2-7; D perhaps matches TRBD1 (5 bases). The CDR3 runs to 14 residues. Trimming stripped 2 bases from V and 1 base from J, with 9 bases between. Germline CDR1 reads SGHVS; CDR2 reads FNYEAQ. The CDR3 nucleotides read TGTGCCAGCAGCTTAAGTTCAGGGTCCTACGAGCAGTACTTC. Protein product: CASSLSSGSYEQYF.

The rearrangement uses TRBV5-1 and TRBJ1-1; D possibly corresponds to TRBD1 (5 bases). Trimming cost V 4 bases and J 5 bases, with 18 bases left between them. Germline CDR1 SGHRS, CDR2 YFSETQ. The CDR3 sequence is 15 residues long. CDR3 residues: CASSTQGSVGTEAFF. The CDR3 bases are TGCGCCAGCAGCACTCAGGGTTCGGTGGGTACTGAAGCTTTCTTT.

The V and J genes are TRBV25-1 and TRBJ2-6; D remains ambiguous. V lost 6 bases and J lost 2, with 17 bases in between. Germline V gene lookup returns CDR1 MGHDK and CDR2 SYGVNS. The CDR3 length is 17 residues. Written as DNA, the CDR3 is TGTGCCAGCAGCCAAGCCGAGCGTCTGCCTGGGGCCAACGTCCTGACTTTC. Residues: CASSQAERLPGANVLTF.

V usage is TRBV7-2 and J usage is TRBJ2-1, with TRBD2 identical over 10 bases. V dropped 5 bases and J dropped 4; count of bases not matched to a gene: 8. The CDR3 contains 16 residues. CDR1 and CDR2 from the germline V gene are SGHTA and FQGNSA. The CDR3: CASSTLAGVRYNEQFF. The DNA of the CDR3 is TGTGCCAGCAGCACCCTAGCGGGAGTGCGTTACAATGAGCAGTTCTTC.

The V call is TRBV30, the J call TRBJ1-1, with D tentatively TRBD1 (6 bases). Germline values: CDR1 GTSNPN, CDR2 SVGIG (reference sequence). The CDR3 is 11 amino acids. V was trimmed by 4 bases and J by 5 bases, leaving 8 bases between them. CDR3 residues: CAWNRETEAFF. The DNA of the CDR3 is TGTGCCTGGAACAGGGAAACTGAAGCTTTCTTT.

The V call is TRBV2, the J call TRBJ1-2; 9 nucleotides align to TRBD1. Germline CDR1 SNHLY, CDR2 FYNNEI. The CDR3 consists of 14 residues. V lost 6 bases and J lost 4; bases outside the gene matches: 6. The CDR3 coding sequence is TGTGCCAGCAGGACAGGGGGAATTGGCTATGGCTACACCTTC. This translates into CASRTGGIGYGYTF.

The genes are TRBV2 and TRBJ1-4; D unclear. Trimming pared 3 bases from V and 7 bases from J, leaving 12 bases between. This CDR3 contains 14 residues. Germline V gives CDR1 SNHLY, CDR2 FYNNEI. CDR3 in amino acids: CASSEWELGEKLFF. CDR3 coding DNA: TGTGCCAGCAGTGAGTGGGAGCTTGGTGAAAAACTGTTTTTT.

This chain links TRBV6-5 with TRBJ2-1; 8 nucleotides align to TRBD1. The germline V gene has CDR1 MNHEY and CDR2 SVGAGI. J was trimmed by 5 bases and V by 6 bases; bases with no gene match: 9. The CDR3 is 15 residues long. The CDR3 sequence is CASSLGQGVHNEQFF. In DNA form, the CDR3 reads TGTGCCAGCAGCCTAGGACAGGGCGTCCACAATGAGCAGTTCTTC.

The V call is TRBV10-3, the J call TRBJ1-1; a possible D gene is TRBD1 (5 bases). V was shortened by 3 bases and J by 5 bases, with 22 bases between the two germline ends. Germline lookup yields CDR1 ENHRY and CDR2 SYGVKD. The CDR3 contains 17 residues. The CDR3 sequence: CAISDSVVGAQRTEAFF. CDR3 DNA: TGTGCCATCAGTGATTCTGTGGTTGGGGCCCAACGAACTGAAGCTTTCTTT.

This rearrangement joins TRBV5-1 to TRBJ2-6, with D possibly matching TRBD2 (6 bases). The germline CDR1 and CDR2 sequences are SGHRS and YFSETQ. V dropped 3 bases and J dropped 0 bases, with 7 bases sitting between them. The CDR3 contains 15 residues. The CDR3 region has the DNA TGCGCCAGCAGCTGGAGGGACTCTGGGGCCAACGTCCTGACTTTC. This encodes CASSWRDSGANVLTF. Complete variable domain (other parts from reference TRBV5-1 and TRBJ2-6): KAGVTQTPRYLIKTRGQQVTLSCSPISGHRSVSWYQQTPGQGLQFLFEYFSETQRNKGNFPGRFSGRQFSNSRSEMNVSTLELGDSALYLCASSWRDSGANVLTFGAGSRLTVL.

Only one count was recorded for this clone. The genes are TRBV5-4 and TRBJ2-3; maybe TRBD2 (6 bases). Trimming removed 1 base from V and 0 bases from J, with 9 bases in between. This CDR3 contains 15 residues. The germline CDR1 and CDR2 sequences are SGHNT and YYREEE (reference sequence). In DNA, the CDR3 is TGTGCCAGCAGCTTGAAAGGGACTAGCACAGATACGCAGTATTTT. It translates to CASSLKGTSTDTQYF.

This clone appeared a single time. The V gene is TRBV5-1, the J gene TRBJ2-3; 7 bases align to TRBD1. V trimming: 4 bases; J trimming: 0 bases; junction bases outside the gene matches: 5. From germline, CDR1 is SGHRS and CDR2 YFSETQ. The CDR3 consists of 15 residues. The CDR3 DNA reads as TGCGCCAGCAGCCCGACAGGGATTAGCACAGATACGCAGTATTTT. Its protein is CASSPTGISTDTQYF. Combining the CDR3 with reference TRBV5-1 and TRBJ2-3 gives the whole variable domain KAGVTQTPRYLIKTRGQQVTLSCSPISGHRSVSWYQQTPGQGLQFLFEYFSETQRNKGNFPGRFSGRQFSNSRSEMNVSTLELGDSALYLCASSPTGISTDTQYFGPGTRLTVL.

The chain joins TRBV4-1 to TRBJ1-2, with a tentative D call TRBD1 (6 bases). Germline values: CDR1 MGHRA, CDR2 YSYEKL. The CDR3 loop spans 18 amino acids. Between the trimmed V and J ends, which lost 0 bases and 4 bases, there was a span of 21 bases. The CDR3 reads CASSQDLARQVSVYGYTF. The CDR3 DNA reads TGCGCCAGCAGCCAAGACCTGGCGAGACAGGTCTCCGTCTATGGCTACACCTTC.

This chain joins TRBV10-2 and TRBJ2-3; D call uncertain. The germline V gene has CDR1 WSHSY and CDR2 SAAADI. This CDR3 is 15 amino acids long. The ends were cut back, 1 base at V and 5 bases at J, with 13 bases in the middle. The DNA of the CDR3 is TGCGCCAGCAGTGAGTTTATGTTAACACGAGATACGCAGTATTTT. Its translation: CASSEFMLTRDTQYF.

The rearrangement joins TRBV6-1 to TRBJ1-1; maybe TRBD1 (5 bases). CDR3 size: 14 residues. Per germline, CDR1 MNHNS and CDR2 SASEGT. V was shortened by 6 bases and J by 0 bases, with 11 bases between the two germline ends. The CDR3: CASRPTVMNTEAFF. Here the CDR3 DNA reads TGTGCCAGCAGGCCGACAGTAATGAACACTGAAGCTTTCTTT.